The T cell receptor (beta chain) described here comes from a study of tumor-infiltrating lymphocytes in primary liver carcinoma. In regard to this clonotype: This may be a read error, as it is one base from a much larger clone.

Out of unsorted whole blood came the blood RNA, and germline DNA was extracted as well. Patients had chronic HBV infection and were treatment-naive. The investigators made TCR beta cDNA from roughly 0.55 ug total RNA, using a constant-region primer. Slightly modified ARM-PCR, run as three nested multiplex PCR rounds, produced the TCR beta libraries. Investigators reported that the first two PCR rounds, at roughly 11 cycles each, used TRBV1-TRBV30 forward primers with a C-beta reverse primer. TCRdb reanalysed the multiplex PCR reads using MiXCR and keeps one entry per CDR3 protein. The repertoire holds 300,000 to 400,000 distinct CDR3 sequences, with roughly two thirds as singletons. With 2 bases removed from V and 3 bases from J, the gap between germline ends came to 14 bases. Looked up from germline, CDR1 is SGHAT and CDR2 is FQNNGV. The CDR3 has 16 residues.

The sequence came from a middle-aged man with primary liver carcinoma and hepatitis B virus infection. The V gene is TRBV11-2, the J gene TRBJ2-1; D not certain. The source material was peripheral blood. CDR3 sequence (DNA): TGTGCCAGCAGCTTAACCCGGTACAGTTTCTACAATGAGCAGTTCTTC. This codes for CASSLTRYSFYNEQFF.